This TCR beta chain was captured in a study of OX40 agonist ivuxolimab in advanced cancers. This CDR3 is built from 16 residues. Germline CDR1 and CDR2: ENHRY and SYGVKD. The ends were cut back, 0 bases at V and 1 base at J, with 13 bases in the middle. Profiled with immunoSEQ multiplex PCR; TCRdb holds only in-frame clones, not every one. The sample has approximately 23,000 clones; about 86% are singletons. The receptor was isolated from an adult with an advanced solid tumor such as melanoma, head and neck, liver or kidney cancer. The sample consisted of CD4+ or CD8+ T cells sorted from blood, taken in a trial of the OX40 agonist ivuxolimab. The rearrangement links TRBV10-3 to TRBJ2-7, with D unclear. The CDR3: CAISESELTPSYEQYF. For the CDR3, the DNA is TGTGCCATCAGTGAGTCTGAATTGACACCATCCTACGAGCAGTACTTC.